This TCR beta chain was sequenced in a study of shared clonotypes between healthy human individuals. The CDR3 contains 17 residues. Germline loops: CDR1 LNHDA, CDR2 SQIVND (reference sequence). V lost 0 bases and J lost 5; bases outside the gene matches: 10. Clones were sequenced by immunoSEQ multiplex PCR, and TCRdb holds only the in-frame ones, with some missing. Of some 2.1 million clones listed, about 95% are singletons. In the naive CD8 group, cells lacked CD45RO and were positively selected for CCR7, so terminally differentiated effector memory CD45RA+ cells were left out. Material for sequencing was naive CD8+ T cells sorted from blood. The V and J genes are TRBV19 and TRBJ2-7; 10 bases agree with TRBD2. The clonotype originates from a man aged 18 to 30 in good health. CDR3 coding DNA: TGTGCCAGTAGTATAGATCTAGGAGCGGGAGGGAAGAACGAGCAGTACTTC. This translates into CASSIDLGAGGKNEQYF.